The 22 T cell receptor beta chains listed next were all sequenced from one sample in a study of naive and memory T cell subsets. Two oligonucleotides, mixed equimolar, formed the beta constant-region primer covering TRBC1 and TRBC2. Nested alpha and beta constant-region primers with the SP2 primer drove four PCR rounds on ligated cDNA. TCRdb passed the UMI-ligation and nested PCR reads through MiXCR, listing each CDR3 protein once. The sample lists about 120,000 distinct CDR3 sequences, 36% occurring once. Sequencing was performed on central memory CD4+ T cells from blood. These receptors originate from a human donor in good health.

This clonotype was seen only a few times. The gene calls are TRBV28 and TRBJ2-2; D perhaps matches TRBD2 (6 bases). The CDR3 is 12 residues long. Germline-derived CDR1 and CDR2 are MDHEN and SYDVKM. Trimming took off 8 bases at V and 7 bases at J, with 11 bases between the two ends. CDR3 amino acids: CASHWRGGELFF. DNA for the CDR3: TGTGCCAGCCATTGGAGGGGCGGGGAGCTGTTTTTT.

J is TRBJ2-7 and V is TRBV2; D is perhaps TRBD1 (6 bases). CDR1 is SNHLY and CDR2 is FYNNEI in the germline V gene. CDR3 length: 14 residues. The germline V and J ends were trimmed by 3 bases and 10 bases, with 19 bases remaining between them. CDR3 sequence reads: CASSDTLGGNYQYF. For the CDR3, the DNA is TGTGCCAGCAGTGACACATTAGGGGGAAACTATCAGTACTTC. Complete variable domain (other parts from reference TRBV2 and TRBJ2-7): EPEVTQTPSHQVTQMGQEVILRCVPISNHLYFYWYRQILGQKVEFLVSFYNNEISEKSEIFDDQFSVERPDGSNFTLKIRSTKLEDSAMYFCASSDTLGGNYQYFGPGTRLTVT.

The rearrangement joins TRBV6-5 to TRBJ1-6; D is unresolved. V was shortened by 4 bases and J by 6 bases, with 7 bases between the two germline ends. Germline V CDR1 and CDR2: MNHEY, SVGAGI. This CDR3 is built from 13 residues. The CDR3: CASSLQINSPLHF. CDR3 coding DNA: TGTGCCAGCAGTTTACAGATTAATTCACCCCTCCACTTT.

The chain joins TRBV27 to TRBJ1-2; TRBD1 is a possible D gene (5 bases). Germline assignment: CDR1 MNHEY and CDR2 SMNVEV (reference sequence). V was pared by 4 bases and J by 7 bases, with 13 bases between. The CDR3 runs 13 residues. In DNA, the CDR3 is TGTGCCAGCAGTTCAAGAGGGAGGGGTGGCTACACCTTC. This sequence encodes CASSSRGRGGYTF.

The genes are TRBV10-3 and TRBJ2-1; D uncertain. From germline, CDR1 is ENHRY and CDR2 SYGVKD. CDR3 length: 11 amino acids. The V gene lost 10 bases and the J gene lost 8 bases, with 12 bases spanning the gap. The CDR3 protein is CATRKSDEQFF. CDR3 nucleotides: TGTGCCACCAGGAAATCCGATGAGCAGTTCTTC.

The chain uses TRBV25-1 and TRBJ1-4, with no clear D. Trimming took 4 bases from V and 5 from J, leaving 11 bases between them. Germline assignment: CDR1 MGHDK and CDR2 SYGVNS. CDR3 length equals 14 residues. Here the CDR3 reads CASSAWAANEKLFF. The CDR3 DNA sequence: TGTGCCAGCAGTGCTTGGGCCGCAAATGAAAAACTGTTTTTT. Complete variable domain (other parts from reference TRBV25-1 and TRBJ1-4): EADIYQTPRYLVIGTGKKITLECSQTMGHDKMYWYQQDPGMELHLIHYSYGVNSTEKGDLSSESTVSRIRTEHFPLTLESARPSHTSQYLCASSAWAANEKLFFGSGTQLSVL.

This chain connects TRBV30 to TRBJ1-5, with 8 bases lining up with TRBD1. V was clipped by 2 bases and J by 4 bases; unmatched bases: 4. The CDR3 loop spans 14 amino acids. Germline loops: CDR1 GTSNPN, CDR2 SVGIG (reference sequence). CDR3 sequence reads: CAWSSTGGNQPQHF. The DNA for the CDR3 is TGTGCCTGGAGTTCTACAGGGGGGAATCAGCCCCAGCATTTT.

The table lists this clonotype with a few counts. The CDR3 spells CASLLAGGLTSSEEQYF. For the CDR3, the DNA is TGTGCCAGCCTTTTAGCGGGAGGGCTGACCTCTTCGGAGGAGCAGTACTTC. J is TRBJ2-7 and V is TRBV12-3 or TRBV12-4, with TRBD2 matching 11 bases. V was pared by 8 bases and J by 7 bases, with 19 bases of the junction left unmatched. The CDR3 is 17 amino acids.

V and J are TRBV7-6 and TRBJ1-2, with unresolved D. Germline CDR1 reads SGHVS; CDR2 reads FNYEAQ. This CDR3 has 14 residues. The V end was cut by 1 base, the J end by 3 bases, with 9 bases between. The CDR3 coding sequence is TGTGCCAGCAGCTTAGGACATAGGGACTATGGCTACACCTTC. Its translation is CASSLGHRDYGYTF. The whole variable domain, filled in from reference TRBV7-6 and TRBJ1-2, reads GAGVSQSPRYKVTKRGQDVALRCDPISGHVSLYWYRQALGQGPEFLTYFNYEAQQDKSGLPNDRFSAERPEGSISTLTIQRTEQRDSAMYRCASSLGHRDYGYTFGSGTRLTVV.

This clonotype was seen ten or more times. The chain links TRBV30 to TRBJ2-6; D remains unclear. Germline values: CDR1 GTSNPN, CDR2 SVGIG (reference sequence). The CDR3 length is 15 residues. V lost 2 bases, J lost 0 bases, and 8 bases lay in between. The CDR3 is CAWSNSASGANVLTF. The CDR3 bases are TGTGCCTGGAGTAACTCAGCCTCTGGGGCCAACGTCCTGACTTTC. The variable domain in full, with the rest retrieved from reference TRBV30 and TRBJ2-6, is SQTIHQWPATLVQPVGSPLSLECTVEGTSNPNLYWYRQAAGRGLQLLFYSVGIGQISSEVPQNLSASRPQDRQFILSSKKLLLSDSGFYLCAWSNSASGANVLTFGAGSRLTVL.

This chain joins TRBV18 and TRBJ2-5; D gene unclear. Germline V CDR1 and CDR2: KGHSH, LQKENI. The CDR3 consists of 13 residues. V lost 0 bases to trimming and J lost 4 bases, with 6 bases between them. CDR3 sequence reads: CASSPPFSETQYF. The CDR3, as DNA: TGTGCCAGCTCACCACCGTTTTCAGAGACCCAGTACTTC.

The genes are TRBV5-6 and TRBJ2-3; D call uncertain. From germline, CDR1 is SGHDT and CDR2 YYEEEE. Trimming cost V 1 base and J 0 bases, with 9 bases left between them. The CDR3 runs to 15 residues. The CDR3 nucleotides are TGTGCCAGCAGCTTGTTCTTCGTCAGCACAGATACGCAGTATTTT. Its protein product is CASSLFFVSTDTQYF.

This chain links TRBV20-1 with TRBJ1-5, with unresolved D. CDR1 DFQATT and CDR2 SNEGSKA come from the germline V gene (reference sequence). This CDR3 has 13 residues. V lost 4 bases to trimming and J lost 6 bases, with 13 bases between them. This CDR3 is CSAIPVGTQPQHF. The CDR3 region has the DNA TGCAGTGCTATACCGGTGGGCACTCAGCCCCAGCATTTT.

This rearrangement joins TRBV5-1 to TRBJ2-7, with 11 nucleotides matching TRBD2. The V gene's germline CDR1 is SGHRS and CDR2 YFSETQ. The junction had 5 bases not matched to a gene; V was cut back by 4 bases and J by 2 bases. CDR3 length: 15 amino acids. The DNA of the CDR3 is TGCGCCAGCAGCGTGAAGGGACTAGCGGCCTACGAGCAGTACTTC. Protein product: CASSVKGLAAYEQYF. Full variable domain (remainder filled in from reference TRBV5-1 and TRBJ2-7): KAGVTQTPRYLIKTRGQQVTLSCSPISGHRSVSWYQQTPGQGLQFLFEYFSETQRNKGNFPGRFSGRQFSNSRSEMNVSTLELGDSALYLCASSVKGLAAYEQYFGPGTRLTVT.

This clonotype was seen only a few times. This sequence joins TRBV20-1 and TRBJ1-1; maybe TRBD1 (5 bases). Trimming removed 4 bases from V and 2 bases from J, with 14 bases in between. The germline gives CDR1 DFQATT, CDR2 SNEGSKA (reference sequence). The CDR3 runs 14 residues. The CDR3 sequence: CSAKAGVGNTEAFF. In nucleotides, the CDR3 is TGCAGTGCTAAAGCGGGGGTGGGTAACACTGAAGCTTTCTTT.

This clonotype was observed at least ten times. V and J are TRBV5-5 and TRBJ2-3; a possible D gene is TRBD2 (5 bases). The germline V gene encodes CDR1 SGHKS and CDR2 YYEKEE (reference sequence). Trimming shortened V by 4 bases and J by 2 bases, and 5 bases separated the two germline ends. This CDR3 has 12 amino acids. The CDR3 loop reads CASSRDTDTQYF. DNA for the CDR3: TGTGCCAGCAGCCGGGACACAGATACGCAGTATTTT.

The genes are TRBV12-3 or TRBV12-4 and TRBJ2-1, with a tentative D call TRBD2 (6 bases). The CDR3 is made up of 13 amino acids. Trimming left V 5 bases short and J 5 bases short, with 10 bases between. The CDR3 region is CASSPREDNEQFF. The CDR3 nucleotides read TGTGCCAGCAGTCCCAGGGAGGACAATGAGCAGTTCTTC.

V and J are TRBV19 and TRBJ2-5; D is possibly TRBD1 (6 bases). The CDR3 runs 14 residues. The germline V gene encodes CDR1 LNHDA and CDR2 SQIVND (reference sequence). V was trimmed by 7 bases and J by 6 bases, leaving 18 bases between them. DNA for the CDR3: TGTGCCAGTACTGAATCAGGCAGGGGAAAGACCCAGTACTTC. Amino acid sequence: CASTESGRGKTQYF.

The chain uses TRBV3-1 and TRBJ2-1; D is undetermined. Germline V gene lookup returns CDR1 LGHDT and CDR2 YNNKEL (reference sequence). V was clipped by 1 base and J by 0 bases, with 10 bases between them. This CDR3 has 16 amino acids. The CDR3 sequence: CASSQGPISSYNEQFF. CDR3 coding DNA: TGTGCCAGCAGCCAAGGGCCCATAAGCTCCTACAATGAGCAGTTCTTC.

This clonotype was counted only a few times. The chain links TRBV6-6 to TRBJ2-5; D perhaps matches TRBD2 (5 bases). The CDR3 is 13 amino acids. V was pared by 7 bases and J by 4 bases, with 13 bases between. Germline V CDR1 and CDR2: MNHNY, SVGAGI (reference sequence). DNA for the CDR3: TGTGCCAGCACCATGTCCGAGGGAGAGACCCAGTACTTC. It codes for CASTMSEGETQYF.

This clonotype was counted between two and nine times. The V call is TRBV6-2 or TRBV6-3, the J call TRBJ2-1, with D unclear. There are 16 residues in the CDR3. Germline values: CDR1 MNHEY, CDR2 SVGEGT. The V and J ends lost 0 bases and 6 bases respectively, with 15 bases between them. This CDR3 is CASSYSSDSPSNEQFF. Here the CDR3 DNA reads TGTGCCAGCAGTTACTCCAGCGACTCCCCCTCCAATGAGCAGTTCTTC.

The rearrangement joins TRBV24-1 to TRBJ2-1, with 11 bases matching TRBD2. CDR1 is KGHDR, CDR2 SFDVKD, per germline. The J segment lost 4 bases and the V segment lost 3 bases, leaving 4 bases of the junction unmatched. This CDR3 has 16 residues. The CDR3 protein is CATSDAGTSGYNEQFF. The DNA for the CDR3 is TGTGCCACCAGTGATGCCGGGACTAGCGGATACAATGAGCAGTTCTTC.